Listed here are 28 T cell receptor beta chains from one sample, sequenced in a study of identical twins. TCRdb reprocessed the 5' RACE reads via MiXCR and lists one record per CDR3 protein. The sample has about 240,000 distinct CDR3 sequences; 6.5% to 9% are singletons. The same specimen was also included in a second study, on yellow fever vaccine responses in identical twins.

The sample consisted of CD8+ T cells sorted from blood. The receptors here all came from a woman aged 18 to 35 in good health.

Note on this clonotype: Just one base apart from a much larger clone, this may be a read error. The chain couples TRBV3-1 to TRBJ2-1; 14 bases agree with TRBD2. TRBJ2-7 matches the DNA end more closely, so the J call is doubtful. The CDR3 covers 18 residues. Germline V gene lookup returns CDR1 LGHDT and CDR2 YNNKEL (reference sequence). The CDR3 reads CASSPLPGTSGGYNEQYF. DNA for the CDR3: TGTGCCAGCAGCCCGCTTCCTGGGACTAGCGGGGGTTACAATGAGCAGTACTTC.

The chain uses TRBV7-8 and TRBJ2-7, with 10 bases aligning to TRBD1. CDR1 and CDR2 from the germline V gene are SGHVS and FQNEAQ. J gave up 1 base and V 1 base, and 4 bases lay outside the gene matches. The CDR3 length is 16 residues. CDR3 loop: CASSLGGTGASYEQYF. The CDR3 DNA sequence: TGTGCCAGCAGCTTAGGAGGGACAGGGGCTTCCTACGAGCAGTACTTC.

The gene calls are TRBV4-1 and TRBJ1-1; 8 nucleotides line up with TRBD1. Germline V gene lookup returns CDR1 MGHRA and CDR2 YSYEKL. V lost 0 bases to trimming and J lost 0 bases; unmatched junction nucleotides: 6. The CDR3 consists of 17 residues. CDR3 nucleotide sequence: TGCGCCAGCAGCCAAGATGAGAGGACAGGGCTGAACACTGAAGCTTTCTTT. Its translation: CASSQDERTGLNTEAFF.

This clonotype showed up just a few times. The chain uses TRBV12-3 or TRBV12-4 and TRBJ2-1; 7 bases align to TRBD2. Trimming cost V 0 bases and J 5 bases; bases outside gene matches: 7. There are 16 residues in the CDR3. CDR3 DNA sequence: TGTGCCAGCAGTTTAGCGTGGCGGGAGCTCGACAATGAGCAGTTCTTC. Translation gives CASSLAWRELDNEQFF.

The chain combines TRBV7-9 with TRBJ2-3; no reliable D call. The CDR3 is 17 residues long. Germline V lookup: CDR1 SEHNR, CDR2 FQNEAQ (reference sequence). With 5 bases removed from V and 3 bases from J, the gap between germline ends came to 21 bases. The CDR3 sequence is CASSGPGELTGTDTQYF. The CDR3 DNA reads TGTGCCAGCAGCGGTCCTGGTGAGTTAACCGGGACAGATACGCAGTATTTT. The variable domain in full, with the rest retrieved from reference TRBV7-9 and TRBJ2-3, is DTGVSQNPRHKITKRGQNVTFRCDPISEHNRLYWYRQTLGQGPEFLTYFQNEAQLEKSRLLSDRFSAERPKGSFSTLEIQRTEQGDSAMYLCASSGPGELTGTDTQYFGPGTRLTVL.

This clonotype was seen a handful of times. The chain links TRBV4-1 to TRBJ2-3; possibly TRBD2 for D (6 bases). The CDR3 extends over 17 amino acids. V gave up 0 bases and J gave up 2 bases, with 15 bases separating them. The V gene's germline CDR1 is MGHRA and CDR2 YSYEKL. CDR3 region: CASSQDEAGSLTDTQYF. Written as DNA, the CDR3 is TGCGCCAGCAGCCAAGATGAAGCGGGTAGCCTCACAGATACGCAGTATTTT.

This clonotype appeared many times. This sequence joins TRBV12-3 or TRBV12-4 and TRBJ2-3, with unresolved D. The CDR3 sequence is 13 residues long. Trimming cost V 2 bases and J 0 bases, with 3 bases left between them. DNA of the CDR3: TGTGCCAGCAGTTTACACAGCACAGATACGCAGTATTTT. This codes for CASSLHSTDTQYF.

This clonotype was counted at least ten times. V usage is TRBV2 and J usage is TRBJ2-2; 9 bases agree with TRBD1. Germline V gives CDR1 SNHLY, CDR2 FYNNEI. V was pared by 5 bases and J by 5 bases, with 12 bases of the junction left unmatched. The CDR3 spans 17 residues. The CDR3 spells CASSIPRDRVKTGELFF. DNA of the CDR3: TGTGCCAGCAGTATACCCCGGGACAGGGTAAAGACCGGGGAGCTGTTTTTT.

This clonotype was recorded at least ten times. The chain uses TRBV19 and TRBJ2-1; the match to TRBD2 covers 9 bases. In germline, CDR1 is LNHDA, CDR2 SQIVND (reference sequence). The trim removed 1 base at V and 6 bases at J, leaving 4 bases unmatched. This CDR3 has 15 residues. CDR3 DNA sequence: TGTGCCAGTAGTATAGTCGGGACTAGCATCAATGAGCAGTTCTTC. This codes for CASSIVGTSINEQFF.

In this sample, this clonotype turned up a few times. This chain connects TRBV12-3 or TRBV12-4 to TRBJ2-3; D remains unclear. Trimming stripped 4 bases from V and 6 bases from J, with 11 bases between. The CDR3 has 13 residues. The DNA of the CDR3 is TGTGCCAGCAGTTGGGTTTTTGCGGATACGCAGTATTTT. As protein: CASSWVFADTQYF.

In its sample, this clonotype was seen many times. The CDR3 reads CATSRGRGGTYEQYV. In DNA, the CDR3 is TGTGCCACCAGCAGAGGCCGGGGGGGAACCTACGAGCAGTACGTC. V gene TRBV15 combines with J gene TRBJ2-7; 8 bases are shared with TRBD2. The V segment lost 1 base and the J segment 2 bases; nucleotides outside the gene matches: 4. There are 15 residues in the CDR3. CDR1 and CDR2 (germline): LNHNV, YYDKDF (reference sequence).

This clonotype was counted a few times. This chain uses TRBV7-8 with TRBJ1-1; D gene unclear. Deletions cut 6 bases from V and 0 bases from J, with 14 bases between. The length of the CDR3 is 15 residues. Germline V gene sequence: CDR1 SGHVS, CDR2 FQNEAQ. CDR3 in DNA: TGTGCCAGCAGTACGGCTCGCCGCTTGAACACTGAAGCTTTCTTT. It is translated as CASSTARRLNTEAFF. Using reference TRBV7-8 and TRBJ1-1 for the parts outside the CDR3, the full variable domain is GAGVSQSPRYKVAKRGQDVALRCDPISGHVSLFWYQQALGQGPEFLTYFQNEAQLDKSGLPSDRFFAERPEGSVSTLKIQRTQQEDSAVYLCASSTARRLNTEAFFGQGTRLTVV.

In its sample, this clonotype was seen many times. V is TRBV4-1 and J is TRBJ2-6, with D possibly matching TRBD1 (5 bases). Germline assignment: CDR1 MGHRA and CDR2 YSYEKL. V was trimmed by 3 bases and J by 0 bases, leaving 9 bases between them. This CDR3 is 16 amino acids long. As DNA, the CDR3 is TGCGCCAGCAGCCAGACAGCAACCTCTGGGGCCAACGTCCTGACTTTC. Protein sequence: CASSQTATSGANVLTF.

This chain links TRBV27 with TRBJ2-7, with 8 positions matching TRBD2. V lost 4 bases and J lost 6; bases outside the gene matches: 5. This CDR3 is built from 13 residues. Germline CDR1 MNHEY, CDR2 SMNVEV (reference sequence). The CDR3, as DNA: TGTGCCAGCAGTTATGCAGCGGGAGCCGAGCAGTACTTC. Translating it yields CASSYAAGAEQYF.

This clonotype has a handful of counts. This rearrangement joins TRBV20-1 to TRBJ2-2; 10 positions agree with TRBD2. The CDR3 loop spans 15 amino acids. CDR1 DFQATT and CDR2 SNEGSKA come from the germline V gene (reference sequence). J gave up 3 bases and V 3 bases, and 4 bases lay outside the gene matches. CDR3 protein: CSASLAGDYTGELFF. CDR3 nucleotide sequence: TGCAGTGCTAGTCTAGCGGGGGACTACACCGGGGAGCTGTTTTTT.

The chain recombines TRBV7-8 with TRBJ2-3; 9 bases match TRBD2. Germline CDR1 and CDR2: SGHVS and FQNEAQ. With V trimmed by 3 bases and J by 3 bases, 7 bases remained unmatched. CDR3 length equals 16 residues. As DNA, the CDR3 is TGTGCCAGCAGCTTCGCAGCGGGGGGAAAAACAGATACGCAGTATTTT. This encodes CASSFAAGGKTDTQYF.

In this sample, this clonotype turned up a few times. This sequence joins TRBV5-1 and TRBJ2-7; 12 bases align to TRBD1. The CDR3 is 14 amino acids. Trimming at V came to 2 bases and at J to 6 bases, leaving 3 bases not matched to a gene. The V gene's germline CDR1 is SGHRS and CDR2 YFSETQ. The CDR3 sequence is CASSFRDRGREQYF. For the CDR3, the DNA is TGCGCCAGCAGCTTCCGGGACAGGGGGCGCGAGCAGTACTTC.

This clonotype has more than one count but fewer than ten. The V gene is TRBV2, the J gene TRBJ2-7; D call uncertain. Germline loops: CDR1 SNHLY, CDR2 FYNNEI. V dropped 3 bases and J dropped 0 bases, with 9 bases sitting between them. There are 14 residues in the CDR3. The CDR3 DNA is TGTGCCAGCAGTGAGGTAATGACCTCCTACGAGCAGTACTTC. Encoded protein: CASSEVMTSYEQYF.

This clonotype was seen many times. The J gene is TRBJ2-3, the V gene TRBV21-1; the table's D call, TRBD1, has no DNA check behind it. TRBV21-1 is classified as a pseudogene. The CDR3 is made up of 13 amino acids. CDR3 in amino acids: CASSKMRGDTQYF. Written as DNA, the CDR3 is TGTGCCAGCAGCAAAATGAGGGGGGATACGCAGTATTTT.

The chain joins TRBV2 to TRBJ2-7; 13 bases are a match to TRBD2. V was pared by 7 bases and J by 7 bases, with 13 bases of the junction left unmatched. The CDR3 is 16 amino acids. Germline values: CDR1 SNHLY, CDR2 FYNNEI. The CDR3 reads CASTSGGLAGAGEQYF. The DNA for the CDR3 is TGTGCCAGCACGTCGGGAGGACTAGCGGGAGCTGGGGAGCAGTACTTC.

In this sample, this clonotype turned up a few times. The rearrangement uses TRBV6-6 and TRBJ2-7, with D unresolved. V was clipped by 1 base and J by 3 bases, with 7 bases between them. From germline, CDR1 is MNHNY and CDR2 SVGAGI (reference sequence). The CDR3 runs 13 residues. In nucleotides, the CDR3 is TGTGCCAGCAGTTACTTTGATCGCTACGAGCAGTACTTC. It encodes CASSYFDRYEQYF.

There are many counts of this clonotype. The chain is built from TRBV5-5 and TRBJ1-2; the D is unclear. This CDR3 contains 14 residues. Germline V lookup: CDR1 SGHKS, CDR2 YYEKEE (reference sequence). Trimming removed 2 bases from V and 4 bases from J, with 12 bases in between. The CDR3 spells CASSFDGTSYGYTF. The CDR3 DNA reads as TGTGCCAGCAGCTTCGACGGAACCAGCTATGGCTACACCTTC.

This clonotype was seen more than once but under ten times. The gene calls are TRBV3-1 and TRBJ2-1, with 9 bases lining up with TRBD2. The germline V gene encodes CDR1 LGHDT and CDR2 YNNKEL (reference sequence). Trimming at V came to 4 bases and at J to 9 bases, leaving 13 bases not matched to a gene. The CDR3 spans 16 residues. The CDR3 coding sequence is TGTGCCAGCAGCCCAGGGACTAGCTCTCCCGTGAGTGAGCAGTTCTTC. Its protein product is CASSPGTSSPVSEQFF.

This chain uses TRBV5-1 with TRBJ2-1; 10 positions agree with TRBD1. The length of the CDR3 is 16 residues. J lost 6 bases, V lost 0 bases, and 6 bases had no gene match. Germline CDR1 is SGHRS and CDR2 is YFSETQ. CDR3 sequence: CASSLAWDRGRNEQFF. The CDR3 DNA is TGCGCCAGCAGCTTGGCCTGGGACAGGGGACGCAATGAGCAGTTCTTC. Using reference TRBV5-1 and TRBJ2-1 for the parts outside the CDR3, the full variable domain is KAGVTQTPRYLIKTRGQQVTLSCSPISGHRSVSWYQQTPGQGLQFLFEYFSETQRNKGNFPGRFSGRQFSNSRSEMNVSTLELGDSALYLCASSLAWDRGRNEQFFGPGTRLTVL.

The table lists this clonotype with a few counts. The V call is TRBV7-9, the J call TRBJ2-1; 8 nucleotides match TRBD1. CDR3 size: 14 residues. Germline CDR1 SEHNR, CDR2 FQNEAQ (reference sequence). V trimming: 2 bases; J trimming: 9 bases; junction bases outside the gene matches: 6. The DNA of the CDR3 is TGTGCCAGCAGCTTACCCAGGGGGCTGGGTGAGCAGTTCTTC. Amino acid sequence: CASSLPRGLGEQFF.

This clonotype was recorded at least ten times. This chain uses TRBV10-3 with TRBJ2-3, with D possibly being TRBD2 (6 bases). The CDR3 consists of 17 residues. Germline-derived CDR1 and CDR2 are ENHRY and SYGVKD. V was cut by 3 bases and J by 2 bases, with 18 bases left in between. This CDR3 is CAISDIQEGRDTDTQYF. DNA for the CDR3: TGTGCCATCAGTGATATCCAGGAGGGGCGGGACACAGATACGCAGTATTTT.

This clonotype came up many times. As DNA, the CDR3 is TGTGCCAGCAGCCAACCCACAGGGCCGAACACCGGGGAGCTGTTTTTT. Translation gives CASSQPTGPNTGELFF. V usage is TRBV7-8 and J usage is TRBJ2-2; TRBD1 might be the D (6 bases). From germline, CDR1 is SGHVS and CDR2 FQNEAQ. The CDR3 length is 16 residues. V was trimmed by 5 bases and J by 0 bases, leaving 13 bases between them.

This chain connects TRBV25-1 to TRBJ2-1; tentative D call: TRBD1 (5 bases). V was cut by 3 bases and J by 0 bases, with 18 bases left in between. CDR3 size: 18 residues. Germline CDR1 and CDR2: MGHDK and SYGVNS. CDR3 amino acids: CASSDPPTSGLSYNEQFF. The CDR3 nucleotides read TGTGCCAGCAGTGATCCACCGACATCAGGGCTCTCCTACAATGAGCAGTTCTTC.